The T cell receptor beta chain under discussion was sequenced for a study of long-term antiretroviral therapy in people with HIV. Study-level results: Following ART, diversity rose but still fell short of transplant donor controls.

Samples were assayed with immunoSEQ v3.0 at survey level. Produced via immunoSEQ multiplex PCR; TCRdb's table is partial and in-frame only. The sample comprises 15,000 to 20,000 clones, just over 85% of which are singletons, and 14% to 15% rests with the top ten. Germline V gene data show CDR1 as LNHDA and CDR2 as SQIVND (reference sequence). The CDR3 spans 14 residues. V lost 5 bases to trimming and J lost 4 bases; unmatched junction nucleotides: 6. With respect to this clone: Its antigen is still unknown.

The sequences come from unsorted PBMCs, collected around 2.3 years before starting antiretroviral therapy. This chain links TRBV19 with TRBJ1-1; 8 nucleotides match TRBD1. The source is a woman aged 25 to 39 with HIV. CDR3 amino acids: CASSVGQVGTEAFF. For the CDR3, the DNA is TGTGCCAGTAGTGTGGGACAGGTTGGCACTGAAGCTTTCTTT.